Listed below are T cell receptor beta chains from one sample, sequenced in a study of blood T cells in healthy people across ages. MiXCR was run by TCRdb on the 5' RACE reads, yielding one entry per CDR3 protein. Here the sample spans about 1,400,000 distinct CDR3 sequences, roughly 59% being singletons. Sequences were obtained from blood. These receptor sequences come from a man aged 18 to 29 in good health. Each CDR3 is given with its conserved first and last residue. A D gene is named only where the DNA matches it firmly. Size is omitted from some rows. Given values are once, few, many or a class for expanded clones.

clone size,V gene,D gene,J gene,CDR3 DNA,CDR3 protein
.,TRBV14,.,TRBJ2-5,TGTGCCAGCAGCCAAGACTCGTGGACAGCACAAGAGACCCAGTACTTC,CASSQDSWTAQETQYF
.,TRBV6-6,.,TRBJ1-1,TGTGCCAGCAGTCCGGGAAGGGGGGAGAGCACTGAAGCTTTCTTT,CASSPGRGESTEAFF
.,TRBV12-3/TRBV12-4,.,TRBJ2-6,TGTGCCAGCAGTTCACCGGTAACTGGGGTCAACGTCCTGACTTTC,CASSSPVTGVNVLTF
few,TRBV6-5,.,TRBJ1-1,TGTGCCAGCAGAATTGGTAACACTGAAGCTTTCTTT,CASRIGNTEAFF
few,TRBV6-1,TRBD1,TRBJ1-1,TGTGCCAGCAGTGAAGGGGACAGGGCTGCTTTCTTT,CASSEGDRAAFF
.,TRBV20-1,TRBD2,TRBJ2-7,TGCAGTCCCGGGTCGGGGGGCGAGCAGTACTTC,CSPGSGGEQYF
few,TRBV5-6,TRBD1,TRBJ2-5,TGTGCCAGCAGCTATCGACAGGGCAGGTTAGAGACCCAGTACTTC,CASSYRQGRLETQYF
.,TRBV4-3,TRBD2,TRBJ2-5,TGCGCCAGCAGTTTTCTAGCGGGGGCGAGGAATGAGCAGTACTTC,CASSFLAGARNEQYF
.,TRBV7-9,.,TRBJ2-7,TGTGCCAGCAGCTTAATCCCAGAGACCTACGAGCAGTACTTC,CASSLIPETYEQYF
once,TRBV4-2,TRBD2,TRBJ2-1,TGTGCCAGCAGCCAAGTTAGTAGCGGGGGGATCTACAATGAGCAGTTCTTC,CASSQVSSGGIYNEQFF
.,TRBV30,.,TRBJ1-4,TGTGCCGGGAGTGCCGGTTCCGGCCTGTTTTTT,CAGSAGSGLFF